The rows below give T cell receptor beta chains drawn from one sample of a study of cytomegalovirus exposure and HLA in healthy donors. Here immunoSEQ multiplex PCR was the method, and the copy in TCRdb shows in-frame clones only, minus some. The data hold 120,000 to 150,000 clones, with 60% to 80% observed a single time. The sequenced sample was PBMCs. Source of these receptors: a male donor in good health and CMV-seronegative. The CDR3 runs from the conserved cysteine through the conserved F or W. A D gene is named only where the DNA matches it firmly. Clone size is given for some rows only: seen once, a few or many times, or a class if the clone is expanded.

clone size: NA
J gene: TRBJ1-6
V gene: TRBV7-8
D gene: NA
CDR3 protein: CASSFDQGRNSPLHF
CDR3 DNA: TGTGCCAGCAGCTTTGATCAGGGAAGAAATTCACCCCTCCACTTT

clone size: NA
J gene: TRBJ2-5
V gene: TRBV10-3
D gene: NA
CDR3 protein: CAISDITGEETQYF
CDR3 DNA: TGTGCCATCAGTGATATAACCGGGGAAGAGACCCAGTACTTC

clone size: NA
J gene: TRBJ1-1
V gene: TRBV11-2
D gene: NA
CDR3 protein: CASRLDSLNTEAFF
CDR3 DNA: TGTGCCAGCAGACTTGACAGCCTGAACACTGAAGCTTTCTTT

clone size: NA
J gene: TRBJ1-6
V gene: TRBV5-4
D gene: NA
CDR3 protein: CASSLWETSNSPLHF
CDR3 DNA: TGTGCCAGCAGCCTTTGGGAGACTTCGAATTCACCCCTCCACTTT

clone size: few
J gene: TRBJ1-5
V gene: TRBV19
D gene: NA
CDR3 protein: CATTSGTPYQPQHF
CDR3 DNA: TGTGCCACTACCTCCGGGACACCGTATCAGCCCCAGCATTTT

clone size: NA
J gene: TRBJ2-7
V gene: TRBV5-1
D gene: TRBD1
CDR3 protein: CASSDPQGGGYEQYF
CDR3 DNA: TGCGCCAGCAGCGACCCACAGGGGGGAGGCTACGAGCAGTACTTC

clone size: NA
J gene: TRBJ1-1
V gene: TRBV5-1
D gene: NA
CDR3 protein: CASSLRGASEAFF
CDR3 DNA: TGCGCCAGCAGCTTGCGGGGGGCTTCTGAAGCTTTCTTT

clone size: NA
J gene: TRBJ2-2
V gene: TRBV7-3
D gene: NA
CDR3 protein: CASSPTPTGELFF
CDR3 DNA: TGTGCCAGCAGCCCGACTCCAACCGGGGAGCTGTTTTTT

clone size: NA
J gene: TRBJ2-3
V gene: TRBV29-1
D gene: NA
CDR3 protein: CSVDTATDTQYF
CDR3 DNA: TGCAGCGTTGATACAGCCACAGATACGCAGTATTTT

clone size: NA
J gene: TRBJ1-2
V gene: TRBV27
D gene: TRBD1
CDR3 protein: CASSPRDRDRLGYTF
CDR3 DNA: TGTGCCAGCAGTCCGCGGGACAGGGATAGATTAGGCTACACCTTC

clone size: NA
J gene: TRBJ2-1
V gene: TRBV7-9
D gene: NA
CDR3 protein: CASSIAGTDYNEQFF
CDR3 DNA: TGTGCCAGCAGCATTGCAGGAACGGACTACAATGAGCAGTTCTTC

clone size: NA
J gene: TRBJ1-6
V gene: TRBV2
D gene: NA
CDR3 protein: CASTYQGGPPLVALHF
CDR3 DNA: TGTGCCAGCACCTACCAAGGGGGACCCCCCCTGGTTGCCCTCCACTTT

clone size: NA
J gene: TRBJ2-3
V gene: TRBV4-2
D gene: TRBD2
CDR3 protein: CASSQDTASGADTQYF
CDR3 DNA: TGTGCCAGCAGCCAAGATACGGCTAGCGGGGCAGATACGCAGTATTTT

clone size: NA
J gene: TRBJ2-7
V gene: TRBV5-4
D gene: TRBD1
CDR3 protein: CASSRDRESYEQYF
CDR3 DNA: TGTGCCAGCTCCCGGGACAGGGAGTCCTACGAGCAGTACTTC